The 16 T cell receptor beta chains presented below share a single source sample, sequenced in a study of T cell clones after liver transplantation. Sequencing used immunoSEQ multiplex PCR; TCRdb keeps in-frame clones, though not all of them. The sample contains approximately 71,000 clones, 80% to 95% of which appear only once. Material: CD4+ T cells from blood, obtained around 25 months after liver transplant. These receptors originate from a human patient who received a liver transplant. Some T cells could come from the graft donor.

The V and J genes are TRBV5-1 and TRBJ1-2; no definite D call. In germline, CDR1 is SGHRS, CDR2 YFSETQ. There are 14 residues in the CDR3. Trimming took off 4 bases at V and 0 bases at J, with 10 bases between the two ends. The CDR3 reads CASSPLATNYGYTF. The CDR3 DNA follows: TGCGCCAGCAGCCCCCTGGCGACTAACTATGGCTACACCTTC.

The V call is TRBV15, the J call TRBJ2-2; D ambiguous. The CDR3 has 12 residues. The V end lost 5 bases, the J end lost 6 bases, and 7 bases lay between the germline ends. The germline CDR1 and CDR2 sequences are LNHNV and YYDKDF (reference sequence). CDR3 region: CATSRYSGELFF. In nucleotides, the CDR3 is TGTGCCACCAGCCGCTACTCCGGGGAGCTGTTTTTT.

The chain is built from TRBV4-1 and TRBJ1-2, with TRBD1 as a possible D gene (6 bases). CDR1 is MGHRA, CDR2 YSYEKL, per germline. V lost 1 base and J 7 bases, leaving 13 bases between the germline ends. The CDR3 is 14 amino acids. This chain's CDR3 is CASSQAAGESGYTF. In nucleotides, the CDR3 is TGCGCCAGCAGCCAAGCCGCAGGGGAATCTGGCTACACCTTC.

The rearrangement uses TRBV23-1 and TRBJ2-7, with D possibly matching TRBD1 (6 bases). Being an ORF, TRBV23-1 has a function that is uncertain. Trimming cost V 3 bases and J 2 bases, with 11 bases left between them. The CDR3 runs to 14 residues. In DNA, the CDR3 is TGCGCCAGCAGTCAGACAGGAGCCACCTACGAGCAGTACTTC. This codes for CASSQTGATYEQYF.

V usage is TRBV7-3 and J usage is TRBJ2-1; 8 positions agree with TRBD2. The CDR3 is 15 amino acids. Germline CDR1 reads SGHTA; CDR2 reads FQGTGA. V dropped 5 bases and J dropped 6; count of bases not matched to a gene: 9. CDR3 sequence reads: CASSQTSGPTNEQFF. The DNA of the CDR3 is TGTGCCAGCAGCCAAACTAGCGGACCTACCAATGAGCAGTTCTTC. Full variable domain (rest looked up from reference TRBV7-3 and TRBJ2-1): GAGVSQTPSNKVTEKGKYVELRCDPISGHTALYWYRQSLGQGPEFLIYFQGTGAADDSGLPNDRFFAVRPEGSVSTLKIQRTERGDSAVYLCASSQTSGPTNEQFFGPGTRLTVL.

The J gene is TRBJ2-3, the V gene TRBV6-4; tentative D call: TRBD2 (6 bases). Germline V gives CDR1 MRHNA, CDR2 SNTAGT. The CDR3 length is 14 residues. V was cut by 7 bases and J by 0 bases, with 11 bases left in between. The CDR3 spells CASKAGPSTDTQYF. The CDR3 DNA reads as TGTGCCAGCAAAGCGGGTCCTAGCACAGATACGCAGTATTTT.

The rearrangement joins TRBV5-1 to TRBJ2-7, with 7 bases matching TRBD1. The ends lost 4 bases at V and 2 bases at J; junction bases unmatched: 6. The CDR3 loop spans 14 amino acids. Germline assignment: CDR1 SGHRS and CDR2 YFSETQ. In nucleotides, the CDR3 is TGCGCCAGCAGCCCACCGGGACAGACCTACGAGCAGTACTTC. This encodes CASSPPGQTYEQYF. The full variable domain, its missing parts supplied by reference TRBV5-1 and TRBJ2-7, is KAGVTQTPRYLIKTRGQQVTLSCSPISGHRSVSWYQQTPGQGLQFLFEYFSETQRNKGNFPGRFSGRQFSNSRSEMNVSTLELGDSALYLCASSPPGQTYEQYFGPGTRLTVT.

This chain joins TRBV30 and TRBJ2-5; D is uncertain. Looked up from germline, CDR1 is GTSNPN and CDR2 is SVGIG (reference sequence). The CDR3 sequence is 12 residues long. Trimming cost V 1 base and J 3 bases, with 6 bases left between them. In DNA, the CDR3 is TGTGCCTGGAGTGCTTCGAAAGAGACCCAGTACTTC. It yields the protein CAWSASKETQYF.

The genes are TRBV5-1 and TRBJ2-3, with TRBD2 identical over 13 bases. With 4 bases clipped from V and 5 bases from J, the junction kept 4 bases outside the gene matches. The germline gives CDR1 SGHRS, CDR2 YFSETQ. The CDR3 is made up of 15 amino acids. The CDR3 region has the DNA TGCGCCAGCAGCCCACTAGCGGGAGGGGGAGATACGCAGTATTTT. This gives the protein CASSPLAGGGDTQYF.

The V call is TRBV18, the J call TRBJ2-7; D may be TRBD2 (5 bases). V shed 3 bases and J shed 7 bases, with 16 bases lying between them. Germline CDR1 is KGHSH and CDR2 is LQKENI. This CDR3 contains 14 residues. The chain's CDR3 is CASSPADGEVEQYF. CDR3 bases: TGTGCCAGCTCACCGGCGGACGGGGAAGTTGAGCAGTACTTC. Variable domain in full (rest from reference TRBV18 and TRBJ2-7): NAGVMQNPRHLVRRRGQEARLRCSPMKGHSHVYWYRQLPEEGLKFMVYLQKENIIDESGMPKERFSAEFPKEGPSILRIQQVVRGDSAAYFCASSPADGEVEQYFGPGTRLTVT.

There are a few counts of this clone. The V and J genes are TRBV7-9 and TRBJ1-5; D unclear. V lost 1 base and J 3 bases, leaving 4 bases between the germline ends. The CDR3 spans 13 residues. Germline loops: CDR1 SEHNR, CDR2 FQNEAQ (reference sequence). CDR3 in amino acids: CASSLDLNQPQHF. CDR3 DNA sequence: TGTGCCAGCAGCTTAGACCTCAATCAGCCCCAGCATTTT.

This clone was recorded once. V gene TRBV5-1 combines with J gene TRBJ1-1; TRBD1 agrees at 8 bases. Trimming at V came to 3 bases and at J to 2 bases, leaving 3 bases not matched to a gene. Germline assignment: CDR1 SGHRS and CDR2 YFSETQ. The CDR3 contains 14 residues. In DNA form, the CDR3 reads TGCGCCAGCAGCTCCGGACAGGGTAACACTGAAGCTTTCTTT. Its translation is CASSSGQGNTEAFF.

A word on this clone: The sample contains more than one DNA sequence encoding this CDR3. The chain has TRBV15 and TRBJ2-7; possible D gene TRBD2, 5 bases. The CDR3 covers 14 residues. The V gene lost 0 bases and the J gene lost 3 bases, with 9 bases spanning the gap. CDR1 is LNHNV and CDR2 is YYDKDF in the germline V gene (reference sequence). CDR3 protein: CATSRDLEGYEQYF. The CDR3 bases are TGTGCCACCAGCAGAGATCTAGAGGGCTACGAGCAGTACTTC.

The chain links TRBV2 to TRBJ2-3; the D gene could be TRBD1 or TRBD2 (5 bases each). Germline CDR1 is SNHLY and CDR2 is FYNNEI. CDR3 length equals 15 residues. The ends were cut back, 3 bases at V and 1 base at J, with 11 bases in the middle. In DNA form, the CDR3 reads TGTGCCAGCAGTGACGTGGGGACCGGCACAGATACGCAGTATTTT. Translation gives CASSDVGTGTDTQYF.

The chain joins TRBV29-1 to TRBJ1-1, with a weak D call TRBD1 (6 bases). Trimming removed 3 bases from V and 4 bases from J, with 12 bases in between. This CDR3 region has 13 residues. Per germline, CDR1 SQVTM and CDR2 ANQGSEA. The CDR3 DNA is TGCAGCGTTGATGAACAGGGTGGCACTGAAGCTTTCTTT. It codes for CSVDEQGGTEAFF.

The rearrangement uses TRBV5-5 and TRBJ1-5; tentatively, D is TRBD1 (5 bases). This CDR3 has 14 residues. CDR1 and CDR2 from the germline V gene are SGHKS and YYEKEE (reference sequence). V lost 4 bases and J 2 bases, leaving 10 bases between the germline ends. CDR3 coding DNA: TGTGCCAGCAGCCAGCAGGGTGGCAATCAGCCCCAGCATTTT. Translation: CASSQQGGNQPQHF.